The entry below describes one T cell receptor (beta chain). The data are from a study of blood T cells in healthy people across ages. The CDR3 is made up of 12 amino acids. Trimming cost V 5 bases and J 5 bases, with 12 bases left between them. Germline CDR1 reads DFQATT; CDR2 reads SNEGSKA (reference sequence). For the second PCR, which ran for about 6 to 11 cycles, a sample-barcoded 5' primer and a J-beta primer mix were used. TCRdb passed the 5' RACE reads through MiXCR, listing each CDR3 protein once. The table records more than 500,000 distinct CDR3 sequences, approximately 26% of them present only once. These data were likewise used in another study, on T cells of mothers and their children. From that second work: Mothers and children who were related shared slightly more overlap than unrelated pairs, but not significantly more.

V gene TRBV20-1 combines with J gene TRBJ2-5; D remains unclear. This sequence was found in a boy aged 2 to 9 in good health. The sequenced material came from blood. The CDR3 protein is CSAPVNSETQYF. Written as DNA, the CDR3 is TGCAGTGCTCCCGTCAATAGTGAGACCCAGTACTTC.